One TCR beta chain is described in this entry. The antigen is not known. The data were obtained in a study of T cell responses to AZD1222 COVID-19 vaccine. Assay used: immunoSEQ multiplex PCR; TCRdb lists only in-frame clones, some missing. In the table there are tens of thousands of clones, roughly nine tenths of which are singletons. Findings and caveats of the study: Without day 14 samples, only post-peak T cell repertoires were studied. Across the whole spike, CD4 TCRs peaked at regions 160-218 and 743-854.

The CDR3 extends over 15 amino acids. V shed 1 base and J shed 0 bases, with 12 bases lying between them. Germline CDR1 and CDR2: SQVTM and ANQGSEA. The origin of this receptor is an adult who received the AZD1222 COVID-19 vaccine. The gene calls are TRBV29-1 and TRBJ2-5; no definite D call. The input for sequencing was peripheral blood, taken 28 days after the second AZD1222 dose. The CDR3 loop reads CSVEVASRYQETQYF. Here the CDR3 DNA reads TGCAGCGTTGAAGTGGCCAGTAGGTACCAAGAGACCCAGTACTTC.